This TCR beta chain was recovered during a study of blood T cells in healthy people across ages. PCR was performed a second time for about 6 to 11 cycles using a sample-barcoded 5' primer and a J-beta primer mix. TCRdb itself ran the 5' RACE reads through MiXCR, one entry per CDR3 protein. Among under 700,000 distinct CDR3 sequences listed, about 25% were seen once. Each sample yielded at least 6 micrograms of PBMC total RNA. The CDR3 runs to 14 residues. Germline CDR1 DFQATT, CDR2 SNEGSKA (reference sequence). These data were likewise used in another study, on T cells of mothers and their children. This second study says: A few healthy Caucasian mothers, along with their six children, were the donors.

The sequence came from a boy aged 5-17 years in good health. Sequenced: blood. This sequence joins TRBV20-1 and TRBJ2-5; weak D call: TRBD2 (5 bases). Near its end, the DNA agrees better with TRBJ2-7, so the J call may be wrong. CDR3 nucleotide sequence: TGCAGTGCTAGTGCTCGGCGGGTCTTGTACGAGCAGTACTTC. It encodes CSASARRVLYEQYF.